This T cell receptor (beta chain) was profiled in a study of blood T cell repertoires in COVID-19 (dated by TCRdb to 2018 to 2021). Regarding the study in general: Samples from collaborators originated in the United States, Italy and Spain and spanned both the acute and convalescent phases of COVID-19. The repertoires were made available in a free public database intended to serve as a resource for research on the immune response to SARS-CoV-2. Samples were obtained from the ongoing ImmuneRACE study (first 160 participants) and from over 1,000 subjects provided by 6 global collaborators. HLA class I and class II types, where available, came from metadata supplied by the sample provider rather than from assay-based typing. The prospective study material was composed of cDNA or gDNA derived from T cells, B-cell-depleted T cells, or PBMCs. A de-identified subject ID, COVID-19 status, age in years and sex were almost always included in the sample metadata. The dataset comprised deeply sampled blood TCRbeta repertoires from subjects exposed to, actively infected with, or recovered from COVID-19. General study outcomes and caveats: Clinical and demographic metadata were provided uncurated, with the amount varying by source and participant.

Whole blood was collected in K2EDTA tubes by collaborating institutions according to the institutions' own protocols. For TCRbeta analysis, collaborators shipped samples as frozen whole blood, isolated PBMCs, or DNA extracted from either of those sample types. TCRbeta CDR3 regions were amplified from genomic DNA using the immunoSEQ Assay, a bias-controlled multiplex PCR. As for the original processing: Within the assay, amplification of reference gene primers was used to estimate how many nucleated cells each sample contained. Sequence reads were collapsed and filtered to measure the absolute abundance of every unique TCRbeta CDR3 rearrangement. For each sample, productive Simpson clonality was calculated as the square root of Simpson's diversity index over productive rearrangements. In TCRdb, the immuneACCESS table is reduced to in-frame sequences with V and J assigned. These tables do not hold every clone; where another copy was compared, an unresolved V gene accounts for under half, and the others remain unexplained. V and J calls and clone size are those listed in that table; D and trimming were worked out from the DNA. The sample profile shows roughly 70,000 clones; 91% of them were found once. Clones ranked in the top ten supply approximately 14% of the sample.

Unmatched junction bases come to 1, with V trimmed by 0 bases and J by 5 bases. The CDR3 contains 14 residues, cysteine and phenylalanine counted. Only the CDR3 portion is preserved as DNA: 42 bases, with reading frame beginning at the first base. Looking up the germline V gene yields CDR1 SGDLS and CDR2 YYNGEE. Regarding this clone: Its antigen target is currently unknown. Base qualities are not provided; no much larger clone lies one nucleotide away.

The origin of this receptor is a human donor with active COVID-19. The donor label of this sample is uncertain. The sample consisted of peripheral blood. The chain joins TRBV9 to TRBJ2-1, and 8 junction bases match TRBD2. The nucleotide sequence reads TGTGCCAGCAGCGTAGTAGCGGGGAACAATGAGCAGTTCTTC. Its translation reads: CASSVVAGNNEQFF.